Listed here are 20 T cell receptor beta chains from one sample, sequenced in a study of CD8 T cells in ankylosing spondylitis. TCRdb reprocessed the 5' RACE reads with MiXCR, giving one entry per CDR3 protein. This table holds 250,000 to 400,000 distinct CDR3 sequences, 11% found once. Sequenced material: blood, either unsorted or a sorted T cell fraction (not recorded which). The receptors stem from a female donor with ankylosing spondylitis or in good health (not recorded which).

This clonotype occurred many times. This sequence joins TRBV25-1 and TRBJ2-2, with TRBD2 matching over 11 bases. In germline, CDR1 is MGHDK, CDR2 SYGVNS. V trimming: 7 bases; J trimming: 0 bases; junction bases outside the gene matches: 13. The length of the CDR3 is 19 residues. The CDR3 sequence: CASIQNVASGGSNTGELFF. The CDR3 DNA reads as TGTGCCAGCATCCAGAATGTGGCTAGCGGGGGGTCGAACACCGGGGAGCTGTTTTTT.

This chain links TRBV6-5 with TRBJ2-5; D unclear. The V end lost 4 bases, the J end lost 3 bases, and 9 bases lay between the germline ends. There are 13 residues in the CDR3. The V gene's germline CDR1 is MNHEY and CDR2 SVGAGI. CDR3 sequence: CASSFTAEETQYF. The CDR3 region has the DNA TGTGCCAGCAGTTTTACGGCAGAAGAGACCCAGTACTTC.

This clonotype has at least ten counts. This chain connects TRBV10-2 to TRBJ2-3; D perhaps matches TRBD2 (6 bases). The V end lost 6 bases, the J end lost 4 bases, and 20 bases lay between the germline ends. Germline lookup yields CDR1 WSHSY and CDR2 SAAADI. This CDR3 is built from 16 residues. The CDR3 sequence: CASSAAGTGGSDTQYF. The CDR3 DNA reads TGCGCCAGCAGCGCCGCCGGGACTGGGGGGTCAGATACGCAGTATTTT.

This clonotype came up a few times. The chain carries TRBV20-1 and TRBJ2-7; perhaps TRBD2 as D (6 bases). Germline V gives CDR1 DFQATT, CDR2 SNEGSKA (reference sequence). This CDR3 has 15 residues. Trimming took off 3 bases at V and 0 bases at J, with 15 bases between the two ends. The CDR3 DNA follows: TGCAGTGCTAGGAAATCTAGCGCCAGCTCCTACGAGCAGTACTTC. This sequence encodes CSARKSSASSYEQYF.

This clonotype was seen repeatedly, ten times or more. CDR3 DNA sequence: TGTGCCAGCACTGACCGAACCGGGACAGGGGACCCAGATACGCAGTATTTT. Translating it yields CASTDRTGTGDPDTQYF. The chain recombines TRBV25-1 with TRBJ2-3, with 10 bases matching TRBD1. J was trimmed by 4 bases and V by 7 bases; bases with no gene match: 14. This CDR3 comprises 17 residues. CDR1 and CDR2 from the germline V gene are MGHDK and SYGVNS.

This clonotype was detected many times. This chain joins TRBV18 and TRBJ1-1, with TRBD1 identical over 7 bases. The V gene's germline CDR1 is KGHSH and CDR2 LQKENI. V trimming: 8 bases; J trimming: 0 bases; junction bases outside the gene matches: 6. The CDR3 extends over 14 amino acids. The CDR3 nucleotides are TGTGCCAGCAGCCCGGGACAGATGAACACTGAAGCTTTCTTT. This translates into CASSPGQMNTEAFF.

This clonotype was counted at least ten times. The chain uses TRBV5-1 and TRBJ2-7; perhaps TRBD1 as D (7 bases). Trimming cost V 4 bases and J 3 bases, with 20 bases left between them. The CDR3 consists of 16 residues. Germline CDR1 SGHRS, CDR2 YFSETQ. The CDR3 DNA is TGCGCCAGCAGCCCTGGAGGGACAGCGTTAATCTACGAGCAGTACTTC. Protein sequence: CASSPGGTALIYEQYF.

This chain uses TRBV12-3 or TRBV12-4 with TRBJ2-1; D remains unclear. This CDR3 spans 15 amino acids. Trimming shortened V by 8 bases and J by 0 bases, and 14 bases separated the two germline ends. The CDR3 DNA reads TGTGCCAGCTCTCCGAGCTTCAGCTCCTACAATGAGCAGTTCTTC. Translation: CASSPSFSSYNEQFF.

V gene TRBV5-1 combines with J gene TRBJ1-1, with D perhaps TRBD1 (5 bases). The CDR3 covers 14 residues. Germline V gives CDR1 SGHRS, CDR2 YFSETQ. V was cut by 2 bases and J by 7 bases, with 15 bases left in between. The CDR3 coding sequence is TGCGCCAGCAGCTTTGGTCGGGAGAGGGGTGAAGCTTTCTTT. The encoded protein is CASSFGRERGEAFF.

This clonotype has a count of ten or more. The chain employs TRBV27 and TRBJ2-3; 9 nucleotides line up with TRBD2. The CDR3 contains 17 residues. J gave up 0 bases and V 5 bases, and 9 bases lay outside the gene matches. Per the germline V gene, CDR1 is MNHEY and CDR2 is SMNVEV (reference sequence). The CDR3 is CASSPPGLARSTDTQYF. In DNA form, the CDR3 reads TGTGCCAGCAGTCCACCCGGACTAGCGCGAAGCACAGATACGCAGTATTTT.

J is TRBJ1-5 and V is TRBV6-1; tentative D call: TRBD1 (6 bases). Germline CDR1 reads MNHNS; CDR2 reads SASEGT. This CDR3 contains 14 residues. V was shortened by 2 bases and J by 5 bases, with 10 bases between the two germline ends. Written as DNA, the CDR3 is TGTGCCAGCAGTGAACTGGGGGCGCATCAGCCCCAGCATTTT. Amino acids: CASSELGAHQPQHF.

In its sample, this clonotype was seen many times. One end of the junction varies from germline; a read error may be responsible. The chain carries TRBV7-7 and TRBJ2-3; D call uncertain. Germline CDR1 SSHAT, CDR2 FNYEAQ (reference sequence). This CDR3 has 13 residues. CDR3 sequence: CASSLALGSQQYF. CDR3 in DNA: TGTGCTAGCAGCTTAGCTCTGGGCTCCCAGCAGTATTTT. Using reference TRBV7-7 and TRBJ2-3 for the parts outside the CDR3, the full variable domain is GAGVSQSPRYKVTKRGQDVTLRCDPISSHATLYWYQQALGQGPEFLTYFNYEAQPDKSGLPSDRFSAERPEGSISTLTIQRTEQRDSAMYRCASSLALGSQQYFGPGTRLTVL.

This clonotype showed up just a few times. This rearrangement joins TRBV3-1 to TRBJ2-1; 10 bases match TRBD2. Germline lookup yields CDR1 LGHDT and CDR2 YNNKEL (reference sequence). J lost 4 bases, V lost 6 bases, and 6 bases had no gene match. The CDR3 runs to 15 residues. CDR3 nucleotide sequence: TGTGCCAGCAGTCCACTAGCGGGACCTTACAATGAGCAGTTCTTC. This sequence encodes CASSPLAGPYNEQFF.

The chain has TRBV12-3 or TRBV12-4 and TRBJ2-2, with TRBD1 matching over 10 bases. V lost 7 bases, J lost 5 bases, and 7 bases stayed unmatched. The CDR3 has 15 amino acids. CDR3 DNA: TGTGCCAGCATCCCGGAGGGACAGGGGACCGGGGAGCTGTTTTTT. Translated, it gives CASIPEGQGTGELFF.

The J gene is TRBJ1-3, the V gene TRBV3-1; maybe TRBD1 (5 bases). Per the germline V gene, CDR1 is LGHDT and CDR2 is YNNKEL (reference sequence). The CDR3 sequence is 16 residues long. Trimming removed 1 base from V and 2 bases from J, with 12 bases in between. CDR3 coding DNA: TGTGCCAGCAGCCAAGGGATCGGCAGGGCTGGAAACACCATATATTTT. It translates to CASSQGIGRAGNTIYF.

This clonotype appeared a few times. This chain uses TRBV7-6 with TRBJ2-1; 10 positions agree with TRBD2. The CDR3 length is 15 residues. Germline V lookup: CDR1 SGHVS, CDR2 FNYEAQ. Losses at the gene ends were 8 bases for V and 6 bases for J; bases not matched to a gene: 10. Here the CDR3 reads CASSPGLAGVNEQFF. The CDR3 DNA follows: TGTGCCAGCTCTCCGGGCCTAGCGGGAGTCAATGAGCAGTTCTTC.

Concerning this clonotype: This may arise from a read error, as a much more abundant clone is one base away. The genes are TRBV7-9 and TRBJ2-5, with D unresolved. This CDR3 contains 16 residues. Looked up from germline, CDR1 is SEHNR and CDR2 is FQNEAQ (reference sequence). Between the trimmed V and J ends, which lost 2 bases and 4 bases, there was a span of 17 bases. CDR3 residues: CASSLPDSTVVETQYF. CDR3 coding DNA: TGTGCCAGCAGCTTACCCGACTCCACAGTGGTAGAGACCCAGTACTTC.

This clonotype was seen many times. V and J are TRBV10-3 and TRBJ1-1, with D possibly matching TRBD1 (5 bases). Trimming shortened V by 0 bases and J by 4 bases, and 9 bases separated the two germline ends. Germline-derived CDR1 and CDR2 are ENHRY and SYGVKD. This CDR3 comprises 14 residues. The DNA of the CDR3 is TGTGCCATCAGTGAGTCCAGGGAAGGCACTGAAGCTTTCTTT. This gives the protein CAISESREGTEAFF.

This clonotype has a count of ten or more. The chain employs TRBV5-1 and TRBJ2-1, with TRBD2 matching 9 bases. This CDR3 has 15 residues. J was trimmed by 5 bases and V by 5 bases; bases with no gene match: 8. Germline V gene lookup returns CDR1 SGHRS and CDR2 YFSETQ. The CDR3 DNA reads as TGCGCCAGCAGTAAGGGCGGGGGGGCCGACAATGAGCAGTTCTTC. As protein: CASSKGGGADNEQFF.

In its sample, this clonotype was seen a few times. V and J are TRBV18 and TRBJ2-5; D gene ambiguous. CDR3 length equals 12 residues. Germline V gene data show CDR1 as KGHSH and CDR2 as LQKENI. Trimming removed 3 bases at V and 4 bases at J, with 6 bases between. The CDR3 is CASSPKRETQYF. CDR3 in DNA: TGTGCCAGCTCACCGAAAAGAGAGACCCAGTACTTC. Variable domain in full (rest from reference TRBV18 and TRBJ2-5): NAGVMQNPRHLVRRRGQEARLRCSPMKGHSHVYWYRQLPEEGLKFMVYLQKENIIDESGMPKERFSAEFPKEGPSILRIQQVVRGDSAAYFCASSPKRETQYFGPGTRLLVL.